These 30 T cell receptor beta chains were all obtained from the same sample, sequenced in a study of Graves' ophthalmopathy and Graves' hyperthyroidism. Beta-chain TCR CDR3 regions were amplified from RNA transcripts. Second-round multiplex PCR followed a first-round RT-PCR using HTBI primers. TCRdb re-called the multiplex PCR reads through MiXCR, storing one row per CDR3 protein. The sample has some 350,000 distinct CDR3 sequences, about 15% seen once. Sequencing was done on a sample of peripheral blood. The receptors here all came from an adult woman with stable Graves' hyperthyroidism.

At least ten counts were recorded for this clonotype. The V gene is TRBV12-3 or TRBV12-4, the J gene TRBJ1-5; D unresolved. Trimming removed 6 bases from V and 2 bases from J, with 8 bases in between. The CDR3 sequence is 13 residues long. CDR3 protein: CASRHAGNQPQHF. DNA of the CDR3: TGTGCCAGCAGACATGCGGGCAATCAGCCCCAGCATTTT.

In the case of this clonotype: An end of the junction differs from the germline gene, which may be a read error. V gene TRBV15 combines with J gene TRBJ2-5; no clear D gene. Germline-derived CDR1 and CDR2 are LNHNV and YYDKDF (reference sequence). This CDR3 spans 13 amino acids. The CDR3 sequence is CATSREIQETRYF. CDR3 sequence (DNA): TGTGCCACCAGCAGAGAAATCCAAGAGACCCGGTACTTC.

This clonotype was observed many times. The rearrangement uses TRBV28 and TRBJ1-5; 7 nucleotides match TRBD1. V was pared by 10 bases and J by 0 bases, with 12 bases of the junction left unmatched. CDR3 length: 16 amino acids. CDR1 MDHEN and CDR2 SYDVKM come from the germline V gene. The DNA of the CDR3 is TGTGCCACCATCCAGGGGGGGACACTTAGCAATCAGCCCCAGCATTTT. It is translated as CATIQGGTLSNQPQHF. The entire variable domain, with the rest obtained from reference TRBV28 and TRBJ1-5, is as follows: DVKVTQSSRYLVKRTGEKVFLECVQDMDHENMFWYRQDPGLGLRLIYFSYDVKMKEKGDIPEGYSVSREKKERFSLILESASTNQTSMYLCATIQGGTLSNQPQHFGDGTRLSIL.

The sample holds many counts of this clonotype. The CDR3 bases are TGTGCCAGCAGTGACCCTGGCACCTACGAGCAGTACTTC. This gives the protein CASSDPGTYEQYF. J is TRBJ2-7 and V is TRBV2; D unresolved. CDR1 and CDR2 from the germline V gene are SNHLY and FYNNEI. Trimming removed 3 bases at V and 2 bases at J, with 8 bases between. CDR3 length: 13 residues.

This clonotype has at least ten counts. V and J are TRBV6-1 and TRBJ2-7; D gene uncertain. CDR3 length equals 15 residues. Germline V gene data show CDR1 as MNHNS and CDR2 as SASEGT. Between the trimmed V and J ends, which lost 5 bases and 4 bases, there was a span of 18 bases. The DNA for the CDR3 is TGTGCCAGCAGTAAAAAAGTACGCGGTTCGTACGAGCAGTACTTC. It codes for CASSKKVRGSYEQYF.

The sample holds many counts of this clonotype. This chain links TRBV6-1 with TRBJ1-1; perhaps TRBD1 as D (6 bases). This CDR3 spans 13 amino acids. Germline V lookup: CDR1 MNHNS, CDR2 SASEGT. The V and J ends lost 6 bases and 3 bases respectively, with 11 bases between them. The CDR3 is CASSPQGYTEAFF. CDR3 coding DNA: TGTGCCAGCAGCCCACAGGGCTACACTGAAGCTTTCTTT.

This clonotype was counted at least ten times. This chain uses TRBV12-3 or TRBV12-4 with TRBJ1-1; 8 positions match TRBD1. CDR3 size: 14 residues. V dropped 5 bases and J dropped 8; count of bases not matched to a gene: 10. Here the CDR3 DNA reads TGTGCCAGCAGTCCGTCGGCGGGACAGGCGGAAGCTTTCTTT. This encodes CASSPSAGQAEAFF.

This clonotype was seen ten or more times. The J gene is TRBJ2-4, the V gene TRBV28; D is unclear. The CDR3 sequence is 11 residues long. Germline values: CDR1 MDHEN, CDR2 SYDVKM. Trimming shortened V by 5 bases and J by 12 bases, and 11 bases separated the two germline ends. The CDR3 protein is CASSTQTGQYF. CDR3 nucleotides: TGTGCCAGCAGTACCCAGACCGGTCAGTACTTC.

This clonotype came up many times. This sequence joins TRBV7-2 and TRBJ2-7, with D tentatively TRBD1 (6 bases). The germline gives CDR1 SGHTA, CDR2 FQGNSA. V lost 1 base, J lost 5 bases, and 9 bases lay in between. This CDR3 is 13 amino acids long. The CDR3 DNA is TGTGCCAGCAGCTTAGGACAGGTTGACGAGCAGTACTTC. This sequence encodes CASSLGQVDEQYF.

This clonotype has ten or more counts. The chain has TRBV29-1 and TRBJ2-5; D may be TRBD1 (5 bases). V was cut by 7 bases and J by 0 bases, with 18 bases left in between. Germline CDR1 is SQVTM and CDR2 is ANQGSEA. The CDR3 extends over 15 amino acids. In DNA, the CDR3 is TGCAGCGCCCAGGGAACCCGCCTGTACCAAGAGACCCAGTACTTC. Its protein is CSAQGTRLYQETQYF.

This clonotype was counted at least ten times. V usage is TRBV12-3 or TRBV12-4 and J usage is TRBJ1-1; D unresolved. Trimming removed 5 bases from V and 10 bases from J, with 14 bases in between. The CDR3 has 12 residues. This chain's CDR3 is CASSADIYRAFF. CDR3 DNA sequence: TGTGCCAGCAGTGCCGACATATATCGAGCTTTCTTT.

This clonotype was counted many times. The chain recombines TRBV11-2 with TRBJ2-5; no firm D call. V was shortened by 4 bases and J by 5 bases, with 11 bases between the two germline ends. Germline values: CDR1 SGHAT, CDR2 FQNNGV. The CDR3 length is 13 residues. The CDR3 DNA is TGTGCCAGCAGCTCGGAACTCCGGGAGACCCAGTACTTC. This encodes CASSSELRETQYF.

This sequence joins TRBV3-1 and TRBJ2-7, with D maybe TRBD1 (6 bases). V shed 4 bases and J shed 0 bases, with 13 bases lying between them. Germline CDR1 reads LGHDT; CDR2 reads YNNKEL (reference sequence). There are 15 residues in the CDR3. The CDR3, as DNA: TGTGCCAGCAGCCGGGGGCTAGCAGGCTCCTACGAGCAGTACTTC. This encodes CASSRGLAGSYEQYF.

This chain joins TRBV12-3 or TRBV12-4 and TRBJ1-2, with TRBD1 as a possible D gene (5 bases). This CDR3 region has 13 residues. Trimming cost V 5 bases and J 8 bases, with 15 bases left between them. The CDR3 sequence: CASSKGGVRGYTF. The CDR3 DNA is TGTGCCAGCAGTAAAGGAGGGGTCCGAGGCTACACCTTC.

The rearrangement links TRBV12-3 or TRBV12-4 to TRBJ1-1; D is unresolved. Trimming removed 6 bases from V and 5 bases from J, with 10 bases in between. CDR3 size: 12 residues. The CDR3 bases are TGTGCCAGCAGGGAGCCCAGGACTGAAGCTTTCTTT. It codes for CASREPRTEAFF.

The table lists this clonotype with a count of one. This chain joins TRBV6-2 or TRBV6-3 and TRBJ1-3, with unresolved D. CDR3 length equals 13 residues. From germline, CDR1 is MNHEY and CDR2 SVGEGT. Deletions cut 10 bases from V and 0 bases from J, with 10 bases between. The DNA for the CDR3 is TGTGCCACCAACTATCTCTCTGGAAACACCATATATTTT. Translation gives CATNYLSGNTIYF.

This clonotype was seen a few times. The chain employs TRBV30 and TRBJ2-7; D gene unclear. The CDR3 length is 12 residues. Deletions cut 0 bases from V and 6 bases from J, with 9 bases between. From germline, CDR1 is GTSNPN and CDR2 SVGIG (reference sequence). CDR3 bases: TGTGCCTGGAGTGTATCCGAGCGCGAGCAGTACTTC. It specifies CAWSVSEREQYF. The full variable domain, its missing parts supplied by reference TRBV30 and TRBJ2-7, is SQTIHQWPATLVQPVGSPLSLECTVEGTSNPNLYWYRQAAGRGLQLLFYSVGIGQISSEVPQNLSASRPQDRQFILSSKKLLLSDSGFYLCAWSVSEREQYFGPGTRLTVT.

This clonotype was detected ten times or more. The rearrangement uses TRBV6-5 and TRBJ1-2, with D maybe TRBD1 (5 bases). Germline V lookup: CDR1 MNHEY, CDR2 SVGAGI. CDR3 length: 16 residues. V gave up 4 bases and J gave up 4 bases, with 19 bases separating them. CDR3 DNA sequence: TGTGCCAGCAGTTCCCACACAGGCGGCCGCCCCTATGGCTACACCTTC. This gives the protein CASSSHTGGRPYGYTF.

For this clonotype: One base away lies a much larger clone, so this may be a sequencing read error. This chain connects TRBV5-1 to TRBJ1-2; unclear D gene. Trimming took off 3 bases at V and 4 bases at J, with 10 bases between the two ends. The CDR3 length is 13 residues. Germline V gene sequence: CDR1 SGHRS, CDR2 YFSETQ. The CDR3 DNA is TGCGCCAGCAGCTCGTCAGTAGCCTATGGCTACACCTTC. Translated: CASSSSVAYGYTF.

Ten or more counts support this clonotype. The chain employs TRBV5-1 and TRBJ1-5; D gene unclear. V was pared by 0 bases and J by 5 bases, with 9 bases between. Germline V gene data show CDR1 as SGHRS and CDR2 as YFSETQ. The CDR3 is 14 amino acids. The CDR3 DNA reads TGCGCCAGCAGCTTGGGTCACCGCGATCAGCCCCAGCATTTT. Protein product: CASSLGHRDQPQHF.

This clonotype was counted at least ten times. The rearrangement uses TRBV28 and TRBJ1-2; D is possibly TRBD1 (5 bases). This CDR3 is built from 15 residues. V lost 0 bases to trimming and J lost 4 bases, with 12 bases between them. CDR1 is MDHEN, CDR2 SYDVKM, per germline. The CDR3 DNA is TGTGCCAGCAGTTTATGGGGAGGGGAACGCTATGGCTACACCTTC. Translating it yields CASSLWGGERYGYTF.

This clonotype was seen many times. One end of the junction does not line up with germline, which may come from a read error. The DNA for the CDR3 is TGTGCCGGCAGTTTCTTGCCCCGCCAAGAGACCCAGTACTTC. It encodes CAGSFLPRQETQYF. The chain has TRBV28 and TRBJ2-5, with D uncertain. The germline gives CDR1 MDHEN, CDR2 SYDVKM. This CDR3 spans 14 amino acids.

The J gene is TRBJ2-5, the V gene TRBV20-1, with D perhaps matching TRBD2 (5 bases). The germline gives CDR1 DFQATT, CDR2 SNEGSKA (reference sequence). The V end was cut by 0 bases, the J end by 2 bases, with 7 bases between. The CDR3 contains 13 residues. The CDR3: CSARDPGQETQYF. Written as DNA, the CDR3 is TGCAGTGCTAGAGATCCGGGGCAAGAGACCCAGTACTTC.

This clonotype was recorded at least ten times. The rearrangement uses TRBV5-1 and TRBJ2-7; D unclear. Germline V gene lookup returns CDR1 SGHRS and CDR2 YFSETQ. With 2 bases removed from V and 0 bases from J, the gap between germline ends came to 9 bases. CDR3 length: 14 amino acids. The CDR3 loop is CASSFQSTSYEQYF. The CDR3 coding sequence is TGCGCCAGCAGCTTTCAATCTACCTCCTACGAGCAGTACTTC.

This clonotype was seen many times. The chain uses TRBV24-1 and TRBJ2-5; either TRBD1 or TRBD2 may fit D (5 bases each). Germline V CDR1 and CDR2: KGHDR, SFDVKD. CDR3 length: 15 residues. Trimming removed 4 bases at V and 5 bases at J, with 16 bases between. The CDR3 loop reads CATSDLGTAAETQYF. The CDR3 DNA follows: TGTGCCACCAGTGACCTAGGGACGGCGGCGGAGACCCAGTACTTC.

This clonotype has at least ten counts. The chain recombines TRBV20-1 with TRBJ2-7; D is unclear. V dropped 4 bases and J dropped 3 bases, with 10 bases sitting between them. Germline values: CDR1 DFQATT, CDR2 SNEGSKA (reference sequence). CDR3 size: 12 residues. This chain's CDR3 is CSAIVGRYEQYF. The CDR3 bases are TGCAGTGCTATTGTTGGCCGCTACGAGCAGTACTTC.

This clonotype was recorded many times. The chain uses TRBV7-3 and TRBJ2-7; D gene uncertain. The CDR3 has 10 residues. Germline assignment: CDR1 SGHTA and CDR2 FQGTGA. V was shortened by 3 bases and J by 9 bases, with 6 bases between the two germline ends. The CDR3 sequence is CASSFPGQYF. The CDR3 DNA reads TGTGCCAGCAGCTTTCCGGGGCAGTACTTC.

The rearrangement links TRBV6-5 to TRBJ2-7, with 9 bases aligning to TRBD2. CDR3 length: 16 residues. Germline V gene sequence: CDR1 MNHEY, CDR2 SVGAGI. Unmatched junction bases numbered 5, after V lost 0 bases and J lost 2 bases. CDR3 DNA: TGTGCCAGCAGTTACTCTCGGCGGGAGGGCCCCTACGAGCAGTACTTC. The encoded protein is CASSYSRREGPYEQYF.

Ten or more counts support this clonotype. The chain employs TRBV5-1 and TRBJ2-7; 7 bases line up with TRBD1. V dropped 2 bases and J dropped 2; count of bases not matched to a gene: 16. This CDR3 contains 18 residues. Per germline, CDR1 SGHRS and CDR2 YFSETQ. The CDR3 nucleotides are TGCGCCAGCAGCTTTCGGCCCCTATTGACAGGGCCTACCTACGAGCAGTACTTC. Encoded protein: CASSFRPLLTGPTYEQYF.

This clonotype was counted at least ten times. The chain joins TRBV5-6 to TRBJ2-7, with TRBD2 as a possible D gene (6 bases). Trimming took off 3 bases at V and 7 bases at J, with 14 bases between the two ends. Germline assignment: CDR1 SGHDT and CDR2 YYEEEE. This CDR3 region has 13 residues. The CDR3 loop is CASSSEGRREQYF. CDR3 bases: TGTGCCAGCAGCTCGGAGGGCAGGCGGGAGCAGTACTTC.